A selection of T cell receptor beta chains follows, all from one sample in a study of cytomegalovirus exposure and HLA in healthy donors. TCRdb's table, derived via immunoSEQ multiplex PCR, lists solely in-frame clones and lacks some. The table has about 120,000 clones, 76% seen once; the top ten hold 12%. The sequencing sample was made of PBMCs. Source of these receptors: a woman aged 40 to 50 in good health and CMV-seropositive. CDR3s include the opening cysteine and the closing phenylalanine or tryptophan. The D gene is left open where the match is weak. The size of a clone is reported for some rows only, either as once, few or many, or as a class for expanded clones.

CATSTRHRQGPGSYEQYF	TGTGCCACCAGCACCCGACATAGACAGGGGCCGGGCTCCTACGAGCAGTACTTC	TRBV15	NA	TRBJ2-7	TRBD1
CASRSIHTTKNYGYTF	TGTGCAAGTCGCTCCATACATACTACGAAAAACTATGGCTACACCTTC	TRBV12-2	NA	TRBJ1-2	NA
CASTPGRDNEQFF	TGTGCCAGTACACCCGGCAGGGACAATGAGCAGTTCTTC	TRBV5-4	NA	TRBJ2-1	NA
CAWRRGLGDTEAFF	TGTGCCTGGAGGCGGGGGTTGGGGGACACTGAAGCTTTCTTT	TRBV30	NA	TRBJ1-1	NA
CASSGGRQGSYGYTF	TGTGCCAGCAGTGGGGGGCGACAGGGCTCCTATGGCTACACCTTC	TRBV25-1	few	TRBJ1-2	TRBD1
CASSLWQGDEQYF	TGTGCCAGCAGCTTGTGGCAGGGGGACGAGCAGTACTTC	TRBV5-4	NA	TRBJ2-7	TRBD1
CASSQDVYQETQYF	TGTGCCAGCAGCCAAGATGTATACCAAGAGACCCAGTACTTC	TRBV4-2	NA	TRBJ2-5	NA
CASMRGLQETQYF	TGCGCCAGCATGCGAGGGTTACAAGAGACCCAGTACTTC	TRBV5-1	NA	TRBJ2-5	NA
CASRGRLGSGGTGELFF	TGTGCCAGCAGGGGGCGTTTGGGTAGCGGGGGAACCGGGGAGCTGTTTTTT	TRBV2	few	TRBJ2-2	TRBD2
CASSLVQGETQYF	TGCGCCAGCAGCTTGGTCCAGGGGGAGACCCAGTACTTC	TRBV5-1	NA	TRBJ2-5	NA
CASSSQGWGTDTQYF	TGCGCCAGCAGCTCACAGGGCTGGGGCACAGATACGCAGTATTTT	TRBV5-1	NA	TRBJ2-3	NA
CASSIGLAGGNEQFF	TGTGCCAGCAGTATTGGACTAGCGGGGGGAAATGAGCAGTTCTTC	TRBV2	NA	TRBJ2-1	TRBD2
CAWSVGQGLDSYTF	TGTGCCTGGAGTGTCGGACAGGGGCTCGATAGCTACACCTTC	TRBV30	NA	TRBJ1-2	TRBD1
CAGRPGLGPTNEKLFF	TGTGCCGGCAGACCAGGGTTGGGCCCAACTAATGAAAAACTGTTTTTT	TRBV2	NA	TRBJ1-4	NA
CASSLPGGNGEQYF	TGCGCCAGCAGTCTACCGGGGGGCAATGGCGAGCAGTACTTC	TRBV5-1	few	TRBJ2-7	NA
CASTRLKETQYF	TGTGCCAGCACCCGACTAAAGGAGACCCAGTACTTC	TRBV6-1	NA	TRBJ2-5	NA
CASSWTGMNTEAFF	TGTGCCAGCAGTTGGACAGGCATGAACACTGAAGCTTTCTTT	TRBV6-6	NA	TRBJ1-1	TRBD1
CSSSSRQGRSGANVLTF	TGTTCCAGCAGCTCCCGACAGGGAAGGAGCGGGGCCAACGTCCTGACTTTC	TRBV7-9	NA	TRBJ2-6	TRBD1
CASSLGSSGVYNEQFF	TGTGCCAGCAGCTTAGGGAGCAGCGGGGTTTACAATGAGCAGTTCTTC	TRBV7-8	NA	TRBJ2-1	TRBD2
CASSPGLAGGIITDTQYF	TGTGCCAGCAGCCCTGGACTAGCGGGGGGCATCATCACAGATACGCAGTATTTT	TRBV7-6	NA	TRBJ2-3	TRBD2
CASSISGYSNQPQHF	TGTGCCAGTAGTATATCAGGGTATAGCAATCAGCCCCAGCATTTT	TRBV19	once	TRBJ1-5	NA
CAWSTTSQTARGSPLHF	TGTGCCTGGAGTACCACCTCACAAACCGCAAGGGGCTCACCCCTCCACTTT	TRBV30	NA	TRBJ1-6	NA
CASSLYSNNEQFF	TGTGCCAGCAGCTTATACAGCAACAATGAGCAGTTCTTC	TRBV7-9	NA	TRBJ2-1	NA
CASRFGGTYEQYF	TGTGCCAGCAGGTTTGGGGGCACCTACGAGCAGTACTTC	TRBV6-5	NA	TRBJ2-7	NA
CASSGAQRGEKLFF	TGTGCCAGCAGTGGGGCTCAAAGGGGTGAAAAACTGTTTTTT	TRBV2	NA	TRBJ1-4	NA
CASSPRTGGVIYEQYF	TGTGCCAGCAGCCCTAGGACAGGGGGCGTCATCTACGAGCAGTACTTC	TRBV7-9	once	TRBJ2-7	TRBD1
CRAREKEKLFF	TGCAGAGCCCGGGAAAAAGAAAAACTGTTTTTT	TRBV20-1	few	TRBJ1-4	NA
CASSQTTGGMNTEAFF	TGTGCCAGCAGCCAGACGACAGGGGGGATGAACACTGAAGCTTTCTTT	TRBV6-6	NA	TRBJ1-1	TRBD1
CASSSRTGLNSPLHF	TGCGCCAGCAGCTCCCGGACAGGGTTGAATTCACCCCTCCATTTT	TRBV5-1	NA	TRBJ1-6	TRBD1
CASSFAGVNYGYTF	TGTGCCAGCAGTTTCGCCGGGGTTAACTATGGCTACACCTTC	TRBV27	NA	TRBJ1-2	NA
CASSGNRGGELFF	TGTGCCAGCAGTGGTAATAGAGGCGGGGAGCTGTTTTTT	TRBV6-4	NA	TRBJ2-2	NA
CASSFVAGTNEKLFF	TGCGCCAGCAGCTTTGTGGCAGGCACCAATGAAAAACTGTTTTTT	TRBV5-1	NA	TRBJ1-4	NA
CASSSREGTEAFF	TGTGCCAGCTCCAGCAGGGAGGGGACTGAAGCTTTCTTT	TRBV6-1	NA	TRBJ1-1	NA
CASRSTGGYGYTF	TGTGCCAGCAGATCGACAGGGGGCTATGGCTACACCTTC	TRBV6-5	NA	TRBJ1-2	TRBD1
CAIRVTGGHGYTF	TGTGCCATCAGGGTTACAGGGGGCCATGGCTACACCTTC	TRBV10-3	NA	TRBJ1-2	TRBD1
CASSILAGGNNEQFF	TGCGCCAGCAGCATACTAGCGGGGGGTAACAATGAGCAGTTCTTC	TRBV4-1	NA	TRBJ2-1	TRBD2
CASSLIDRESNQPQHF	TGTGCCAGCAGCTTAATAGACAGGGAAAGCAATCAGCCCCAGCATTTT	TRBV7-6	NA	TRBJ1-5	TRBD1
CASSALAGGSYNEQFF	TGTGCCAGCAGCGCACTAGCGGGGGGCTCCTACAATGAGCAGTTCTTC	TRBV28	NA	TRBJ2-1	TRBD2
CASRSPGQVNEQYF	TGTGCCAGCAGGTCACCGGGACAGGTCAACGAGCAGTACTTC	TRBV6-5	NA	TRBJ2-7	TRBD1
CASSARDRESNEKLFF	TGTGCCAGCAGCGCCCGGGACAGGGAATCTAATGAAAAACTGTTTTTT	TRBV9	NA	TRBJ1-4	TRBD1
CASRLQGNTEAFF	TGTGCCAGCAGATTGCAGGGAAACACTGAAGCTTTCTTT	TRBV6-1	NA	TRBJ1-1	NA
CACQGQMNTEAFF	TGTGCCTGTCAGGGACAGATGAACACTGAAGCTTTCTTT	TRBV30	NA	TRBJ1-1	TRBD1
CASSSGEETQYF	TGTGCCAGCAGCTCAGGGGAAGAGACCCAGTACTTC	TRBV2	many	TRBJ2-5	NA
CAISGQGYTEAFF	TGTGCCATCAGTGGACAGGGGTACACTGAAGCTTTCTTT	TRBV10-3	NA	TRBJ1-1	TRBD1
CAAGGAYEQYF	TGTGCCGCGGGGGGCGCGTACGAGCAGTACTTC	TRBV2	NA	TRBJ2-7	TRBD2
CASKGTGANVLTF	TGTGCCAGTAAGGGGACTGGGGCCAACGTCCTGACTTTC	TRBV19	NA	TRBJ2-6	NA
CASSRGTGAPQPQHF	TGTGCCAGCAGCAGAGGGACAGGGGCCCCCCAGCCCCAGCATTTT	TRBV7-9	NA	TRBJ1-5	TRBD1
CASTGGGKETQYF	TGTGCCTCCACGGGGGGGGGTAAAGAGACCCAGTACTTC	TRBV30	NA	TRBJ2-5	TRBD2
CASSLGRQETQYF	TGTGCCAGCAGCTTGGGGCGGCAAGAGACCCAGTACTTC	TRBV13	NA	TRBJ2-5	NA
CASSLQGVSGNTIYF	TGCGCCAGCAGCTTACAGGGGGTTTCTGGAAACACCATATATTTT	TRBV7-9	NA	TRBJ1-3	TRBD1
CASLRQGNEKLFF	TGTGCCAGCCTTCGACAGGGGAATGAAAAACTGTTTTTT	TRBV2	NA	TRBJ1-4	TRBD1
CASSQDLRTGGFYEQYF	TGCGCCAGCAGCCAAGATCTTAGGACAGGGGGATTCTACGAGCAGTACTTC	TRBV4-1	NA	TRBJ2-7	TRBD1
CASSLRREFGYTF	TGCGCCAGCAGCTTGAGGAGGGAGTTTGGCTACACCTTC	TRBV5-1	NA	TRBJ1-2	NA